Following are 10 T cell receptor beta chains from one sample sequenced in a study of vaccination effects on CD4 cells after COVID-19. No cognate antigen is known for these TCRs. Sequenced by immunoSEQ multiplex PCR; TCRdb stores in-frame clones only, minus some. Here the sample spans around 37,000 clones, around 67% being singletons. Antigen-specific CD4+ T cells were expanded (with viral peptide pools) by the ViraFEST assay ahead of sequencing. Once cultured for roughly 10 days, the cells underwent separation to obtain CD4+ T cells. By PCR, the person was confirmed to have had SARS-CoV-2 infection between March and December 2020. The specimen was CD4+ T cells from PBMCs cultured with a peptide pool, collected before COVID-19 vaccination. The source of these receptors is a human donor who had a prior SARS-CoV-2 infection.

The gene calls are TRBV6-6 and TRBJ1-6; 8 positions agree with TRBD1. The CDR3 loop spans 15 amino acids. CDR1 and CDR2 from the germline V gene are MNHNY and SVGAGI (reference sequence). J lost 0 bases, V lost 7 bases, and 2 bases had no gene match. The CDR3 bases are TGTGCCAGCAACAGGGGGAGCTCCTATAATTCACCCCTCCACTTT. Protein sequence: CASNRGSSYNSPLHF.

This chain connects TRBV14 to TRBJ2-7, with TRBD2 matching over 9 bases. The germline CDR1 and CDR2 sequences are SGHDN and FVKESK. With V trimmed by 4 bases and J by 7 bases, 5 bases remained unmatched. CDR3 size: 13 residues. The CDR3 DNA reads as TGTGCCAGCAGCCGCTCTAGCGGGATAGAGCAGTACTTC. Translated: CASSRSSGIEQYF. The whole variable domain, filled in from reference TRBV14 and TRBJ2-7, reads EAGVTQFPSHSVIEKGQTVTLRCDPISGHDNLYWYRRVMGKEIKFLLHFVKESKQDESGMPNNRFLAERTGGTYSTLKVQPAELEDSGVYFCASSRSSGIEQYFGPGTRLTVT.

This clone showed up just a few times. V gene TRBV30 combines with J gene TRBJ1-3; D gene uncertain. There are 14 residues in the CDR3. The germline gives CDR1 GTSNPN, CDR2 SVGIG (reference sequence). The V and J ends lost 4 bases and 0 bases respectively, with 10 bases between them. The CDR3 nucleotides read TGTGCCTGGAATCGCGGGGACTCTGGAAACACCATATATTTT. Translated: CAWNRGDSGNTIYF.

The chain combines TRBV5-4 with TRBJ2-2, with D uncertain. Germline CDR1 SGHNT, CDR2 YYREEE (reference sequence). CDR3 length: 13 amino acids. V lost 2 bases to trimming and J lost 5 bases, with 7 bases between them. Here the CDR3 reads CASSLHETGELFF. The CDR3 DNA follows: TGTGCCAGCAGCTTACACGAAACCGGGGAGCTGTTTTTT.

The chain has TRBV10-3 and TRBJ2-1; tentative D call: TRBD1 (6 bases). From germline, CDR1 is ENHRY and CDR2 SYGVKD. This CDR3 comprises 14 residues. Deletions cut 6 bases from V and 4 bases from J, with 13 bases between. The CDR3 reads CAIRPGERYNEQFF. The CDR3 DNA follows: TGTGCCATCAGGCCAGGGGAGAGGTACAATGAGCAGTTCTTC.

This chain connects TRBV2 to TRBJ2-5; D is possibly TRBD1 or TRBD2 (5 bases each). Trimming cost V 8 bases and J 4 bases, with 8 bases left between them. CDR1 SNHLY and CDR2 FYNNEI come from the germline V gene. This CDR3 is built from 11 residues. The CDR3 sequence is CASGTGETQYF. CDR3 sequence (DNA): TGTGCCAGCGGGACGGGAGAGACCCAGTACTTC.

The rearrangement uses TRBV30 and TRBJ1-4; D is ambiguous. V was trimmed by 1 base and J by 6 bases, leaving 15 bases between them. CDR1 and CDR2 (germline): GTSNPN, SVGIG (reference sequence). The CDR3 runs to 15 residues. Here the CDR3 reads CAWSGYGYGDEKLFF. DNA of the CDR3: TGTGCCTGGAGTGGATACGGGTACGGGGATGAAAAACTGTTTTTT.

The chain recombines TRBV18 with TRBJ2-5, with 8 bases identical to TRBD1. Per germline, CDR1 KGHSH and CDR2 LQKENI. V was clipped by 4 bases and J by 5 bases; unmatched bases: 9. The CDR3 totals 15 residues. The CDR3, as DNA: TGTGCCAGCTCACTCACCCGGACAGGGCTGGAGACCCAGTACTTC. Its translation is CASSLTRTGLETQYF.

This chain connects TRBV19 to TRBJ1-3; TRBD1 is a possible D gene (6 bases). CDR1 is LNHDA and CDR2 is SQIVND in the germline V gene (reference sequence). V lost 6 bases and J 1 base, leaving 10 bases between the germline ends. The CDR3 extends over 14 amino acids. CDR3 sequence reads: CASSLQGSGNTIYF. Here the CDR3 DNA reads TGTGCCAGTAGCCTACAGGGTTCTGGAAACACCATATATTTT. Looking up the rest from reference TRBV19 and TRBJ1-3 gives the full variable domain: DGGITQSPKYLFRKEGQNVTLSCEQNLNHDAMYWYRQDPGQGLRLIYYSQIVNDFQKGDIAEGYSVSREKKESFPLTVTSAQKNPTAFYLCASSLQGSGNTIYFGEGSWLTVV.

This chain links TRBV20-1 with TRBJ2-1, with 7 bases fitting TRBD2. Germline loops: CDR1 DFQATT, CDR2 SNEGSKA (reference sequence). This CDR3 spans 11 amino acids. CDR3: CTIGGEGEQFF. For the CDR3, the DNA is TGCACCATTGGGGGGGAGGGTGAGCAGTTCTTC.